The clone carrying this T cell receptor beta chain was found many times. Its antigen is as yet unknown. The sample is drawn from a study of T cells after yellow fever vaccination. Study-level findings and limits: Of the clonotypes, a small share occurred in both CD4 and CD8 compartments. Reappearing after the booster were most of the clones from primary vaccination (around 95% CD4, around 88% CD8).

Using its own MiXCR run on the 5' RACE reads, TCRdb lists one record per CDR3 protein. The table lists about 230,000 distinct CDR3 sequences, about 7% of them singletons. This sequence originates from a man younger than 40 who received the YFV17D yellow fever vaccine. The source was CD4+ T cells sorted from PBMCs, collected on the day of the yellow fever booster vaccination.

CDR3 sequence: CSASADEQYF. As DNA, the CDR3 is TGCAGTGCTAGTGCAGACGAGCAGTACTTC. The gene calls are TRBV20-1 and TRBJ2-7; no firm D call. Germline V gene data show CDR1 as DFQATT and CDR2 as SNEGSKA (reference sequence). The CDR3 spans 10 residues. The germline V and J ends were trimmed by 3 bases and 5 bases, with 5 bases remaining between them.